Presented here are 21 T cell receptor beta chains from one specimen sequenced in a study of T cell clonality in common variable immunodeficiency (dated by TCRdb to the mid-2010s). Library preparation used the immunoSEQ multiplex PCR assay. The source is immuneACCESS, and TCRdb retained only in-frame sequences with V and J called. Part of the clones is not carried over; for the studies checked, unresolved V genes explain less than half of this, and the remainder is unexplained. The sample features roughly 42,000 clones, and none is a singleton. The top ten clones comprise less than 3.5% of the sample. The sample taken for sequencing was peripheral blood mononuclear cells. These receptors all come from a person aged 18 to 70 in good health.

At least ten counts were recorded for this clone. The read stops 3 residues short of the end of the CDR3; the missing end is completed from the germline J gene. This chain connects TRBV19 to TRBJ2-7; tentative D call: TRBD1 (6 bases). This CDR3 spans 13 amino acids. Trimming removed 11 bases at V and 4 bases at J, with 18 bases between. CDR1 and CDR2 (germline): LNHDA, SQIVND (reference sequence). The CDR3 bases that were read are TGTGCCCAACCCCCGAAGGGGGTGTACGAG. Protein: CAQPPKGVYE. The whole CDR3 region reads CAQPPKGVYEQYF.

On this clone itself: Read data end 3 residues before the CDR3 end; the end is taken from the germline J gene. The chain joins TRBV19 to TRBJ1-2, with D possibly being TRBD1 (5 bases). Germline-derived CDR1 and CDR2 are LNHDA and SQIVND (reference sequence). V lost 8 bases, J lost 4 bases, and 14 bases lay in between. The CDR3 has 13 amino acids. The part of the CDR3 DNA that was read is TGTGCCAGTCGGCGGGGGGAGGTCTATGGC. Its protein is CASRRGEVYG. The CDR3 in its entirety is CASRRGEVYGYTF.

This clone was seen many times. The CDR3 extends 3 residues past the end of the read, so its final part is completed from the germline J gene. This chain links TRBV28 with TRBJ1-4; perhaps TRBD1 as D (5 bases). The CDR3 is 18 amino acids. The germline V gene has CDR1 MDHEN and CDR2 SYDVKM. Trimming pared 3 bases from V and 4 bases from J, leaving 21 bases between. CDR3 DNA, as far as it was read: TGTGCCAGCAGTTTGACCCAGAGGGGAAGGGCAATTAATGAAAAA. It encodes CASSLTQRGRAINEK. The entire CDR3 is CASSLTQRGRAINEKLFF.

This clone was counted many times. The observed sequence ends 3 residues before the CDR3 terminus, with the missing tail filled in from the germline J gene. J is TRBJ2-4 and V is TRBV5-1, with a possible D match to TRBD2 (6 bases). Trimming took 0 bases from V and 1 from J, leaving 17 bases between them. Germline CDR1 reads SGHRS; CDR2 reads YFSETQ. The CDR3 is 18 amino acids. The CDR3 region is CASSLDLGGKGAKNIQYF. The CDR3 bases that were read are TGCGCCAGCAGCTTGGACTTGGGGGGAAAGGGGGCCAAAAACATT.

This clone was seen many times. The read finishes 3 residues shy of the CDR3 end, and the germline J gene is used to complete it. The chain is built from TRBV4-2 and TRBJ2-1; the match to TRBD2 covers 8 bases. This CDR3 comprises 19 residues. CDR1 and CDR2 (germline): LGHNA, YNFKEQ. The trim removed 4 bases at V and 2 bases at J, leaving 16 bases unmatched. CDR3 DNA, as far as it was read: TGTGCCAGCAGCCCAACTTTAGCGGGAAGGGGAATTGCCTACAATGAG. This encodes CASSPTLAGRGIAYNE. The CDR3 in full is CASSPTLAGRGIAYNEQFF.

This clone was seen many times. Read sequence stops 3 residues before the CDR3 end, and the germline J gene provides the missing end. The rearrangement joins TRBV19 to TRBJ2-1; 8 positions agree with TRBD2. The length of the CDR3 is 16 residues. Trimming took 3 bases from V and 4 from J; bases not matched to a gene: 8. The germline V gene has CDR1 LNHDA and CDR2 SQIVND (reference sequence). The CDR3: CASSIMASGYYNEQFF. Partial CDR3 DNA: TGTGCCAGTAGTATCATGGCTAGCGGGTATTACAATGAG.

For this clone: The read ends 3 residues early relative to the CDR3; the germline J gene fills the gap. The rearrangement links TRBV11-1 to TRBJ2-5; D not resolved. The CDR3 contains 12 residues. With 4 bases removed from V and 5 bases from J, the gap between germline ends came to 8 bases. Germline V gives CDR1 SGHAT, CDR2 FQDESV (reference sequence). The CDR3 loop reads CASSSLMETQYF. The sequenced part of the CDR3 DNA is TGTGCCAGCAGCTCTTTAATGGAGACC.

This clone was found many times. The read ends 3 residues before the CDR3 terminus; that terminus is restored from the germline J gene. The chain links TRBV7-6 to TRBJ2-2; a weak D match, TRBD1 (7 bases). Trimming shortened V by 7 bases and J by 7 bases, and 22 bases separated the two germline ends. This CDR3 region has 16 residues. Looked up from germline, CDR1 is SGHVS and CDR2 is FNYEAQ. The CDR3 region is CASTPDGQGGFGELFF. Partial CDR3 DNA: TGTGCCAGCACCCCAGACGGGCAGGGGGGTTTCGGGGAG.

This clone was detected ten times or more. The read stops 3 residues short of the end of the CDR3; the missing end is completed from the germline J gene. The V and J genes are TRBV19 and TRBJ1-1; D uncertain. The CDR3 is made up of 14 amino acids. Germline V gene lookup returns CDR1 LNHDA and CDR2 SQIVND (reference sequence). Trimming pared 8 bases from V and 0 bases from J, leaving 13 bases between. The sequenced CDR3 bases are TGTGCCAGTCGCCCCCCACGGGTGAACACTGAA. Protein product: CASRPPRVNTE. The entire CDR3 is CASRPPRVNTEAFF.

This clone has ten or more counts. The read ends 3 residues early relative to the CDR3; the germline J gene fills the gap. The J gene is TRBJ1-2, the V gene TRBV6-2 or TRBV6-3; D might be TRBD1 (6 bases). The CDR3 totals 13 residues. CDR1 is MNHEY and CDR2 is SVGEGT in the germline V gene. Trimming removed 7 bases from V and 5 bases from J, with 14 bases in between. CDR3 DNA (partial): TGTGCCAGCACCAAAGACAGGCCTTATGGC. Amino acid sequence: CASTKDRPYG. The entire CDR3 protein reads CASTKDRPYGYTF.

In this sample, this clone turned up many times. The read stops 3 residues short of the end of the CDR3; the missing end is completed from the germline J gene. This chain joins TRBV6-2 or TRBV6-3 and TRBJ1-3; D remains ambiguous. The ends were cut back, 5 bases at V and 4 bases at J, with 9 bases in the middle. This CDR3 spans 13 amino acids. Germline CDR1 MNHEY, CDR2 SVGEGT. The CDR3 protein is CASSPYSGNTIYF. The sequenced CDR3 bases are TGTGCCAGCAGTCCTTACTCCGGAAACACC.

This clone was detected ten times or more. The read falls 3 residues short of the CDR3 end, and the missing part is taken from the germline J gene. This rearrangement joins TRBV6-1 to TRBJ2-3; 10 bases align to TRBD2. V trimming: 4 bases; J trimming: 5 bases; junction bases outside the gene matches: 6. Germline V lookup: CDR1 MNHNS, CDR2 SASEGT. This CDR3 region has 15 residues. CDR3 sequence: CASSGIAGGGDTQYF. The part of the CDR3 DNA that was read is TGTGCCAGCAGTGGGATAGCGGGGGGTGGAGATACG.

This clone has ten or more counts. The missing CDR3 end, 3 residues past where the read stops, is filled in from the germline J gene. V and J are TRBV5-1 and TRBJ2-7, with TRBD1 identical over 7 bases. This CDR3 region has 14 residues. V dropped 0 bases and J dropped 6; count of bases not matched to a gene: 6. CDR1 and CDR2 from the germline V gene are SGHRS and YFSETQ. The covered CDR3 bases are TGCGCCAGCAGCTTGGCTAACACAGGGGTCGAG. Translation gives CASSLANTGVE. The entire CDR3 reads CASSLANTGVEQYF.

This clone was observed many times. At one end, the junction sequence differs from germline, possibly due to a read error. The read terminates 3 residues ahead of where the CDR3 ends, so the germline J gene completes it. The V call is TRBV20-1, the J call TRBJ2-7; unclear D gene. This CDR3 is 12 amino acids long. Germline loops: CDR1 DFQATT, CDR2 SNEGSKA (reference sequence). The CDR3 spells CSASIDSSEQYF. The CDR3 bases that were read are TGCAGTGCTAGTATTGACTCCTCCGAG.

This clone was seen ten or more times. CDR3 amino acids: CASSQGTSGRGTQYF. The part of the CDR3 DNA that was read is TGTGCCAGCAGCCAAGGGACTAGCGGGAGAGGCACG. The chain is built from TRBV3-1 (or the pseudogene TRBV3-2) and TRBJ2-3, with 13 bases lining up with TRBD2. The read is 3 residues too short to cover the CDR3 end, so that end is filled in from the germline J gene. The CDR3 is 15 residues long. The germline V gene has CDR1 LGHDT and CDR2 YNNKEL (reference sequence).

Ten or more counts support this clone. The CDR3 goes on 3 residues after the read ends, and that part is filled in from the germline J gene. The genes are TRBV2 and TRBJ2-3, with 11 nucleotides matching TRBD2. V lost 5 bases to trimming and J lost 2 bases; unmatched junction nucleotides: 6. Germline lookup yields CDR1 SNHLY and CDR2 FYNNEI. The CDR3 extends over 16 amino acids. The CDR3 loop reads CASSHGTSGYTDTQYF. The covered CDR3 bases are TGTGCCAGCAGTCACGGGACTAGCGGATACACAGATACG.

This clone showed up many times. Read data end 3 residues before the CDR3 end; the end is taken from the germline J gene. The chain carries TRBV5-1 and TRBJ2-3, with TRBD2 matching 10 bases. V lost 4 bases and J lost 4; bases outside the gene matches: 9. Germline V gives CDR1 SGHRS, CDR2 YFSETQ. The CDR3 totals 16 residues. CDR3 DNA (partial): TGCGCCAGCAGCCCCCCGTCTAGCGGGAGCGCAGATACG. This codes for CASSPPSSGSADT. The whole CDR3 protein is CASSPPSSGSADTQYF.

This clone was seen at least ten times. The sequenced fragment ends 3 residues before the CDR3 boundary, so the rest is inferred from the germline J gene. The chain combines TRBV6-2 or TRBV6-3 with TRBJ1-1; TRBD1 agrees at 10 bases. The CDR3 contains 13 residues. Germline V gives CDR1 MNHEY, CDR2 SVGEGT. CDR3 sequence reads: CASSWGQGNEAFF. Partial CDR3 DNA: TGTGCCAGCAGTTGGGGACAGGGGAACGAA.

This clone was recorded many times. CDR3 residues: CASSPYMLAGVYEQYF. CDR3 bases read: TGTGCCAGCAGCCCATATATGCTAGCGGGGGTATACGAG. The chain is built from TRBV7-3 and TRBJ2-7, with 10 bases identical to TRBD2. Coverage ceases 3 residues before the CDR3 finishes, and the germline J gene fills in the end. Trimming removed 5 bases from V and 4 bases from J; junction bases left unmatched: 11. This CDR3 contains 16 residues. From germline, CDR1 is SGHTA and CDR2 FQGTGA.

In the case of this clone: The read comes to an end 3 residues before the CDR3 does, leaving the germline J gene to fill in the end. This chain connects TRBV5-6 to TRBJ2-6; 14 bases are a match to TRBD2. This CDR3 spans 15 amino acids. The germline gives CDR1 SGHDT, CDR2 YYEEEE. The CDR3 here is CASSLEGLAGVLLTF. The sequenced CDR3 bases are TGTGCCAGCAGCTTGGAGGGACTAGCGGGAGTCCTC. The full variable domain, rest sourced from reference TRBV5-6 and TRBJ2-6, is DAGVTQSPTHLIKTRGQQVTLRCSPKSGHDTVSWYQQALGQGPQFIFQYYEEEERQRGNFPDRFSGHQFPNYSSELNVNALLLGDSALYLCASSLEGLAGVLLTFGAGSRLTVL.

This clone is labeled medium-sized (0.01 to 0.1%). Coverage ceases 3 residues before the CDR3 finishes, and the germline J gene fills in the end. This chain connects TRBV5-1 to TRBJ1-2, with D perhaps TRBD1 (6 bases). CDR1 and CDR2 from the germline V gene are SGHRS and YFSETQ. The CDR3 runs 14 residues. The V and J ends lost 0 bases and 6 bases respectively, with 12 bases between them. The sequenced CDR3 bases are TGCGCCAGCAGCTTGGGCAGGGGTATGAATGGC. This gives the protein CASSLGRGMNG. The whole CDR3 sequence reads CASSLGRGMNGYTF.